The TCR beta chain under discussion was sequenced for a study of T cell clones after liver transplantation. Study as a whole: TCRbeta sequencing after a pre-transplant mixed lymphocyte reaction identified graft-donor-reactive clones, later tracked in post-transplant blood. Study-wide results and caveats: Post-transplant, graft-donor-reactive CD4 TCRbeta sequences in blood dropped significantly in 5 of 8 subjects. Graft donor-reactive T cells may have migrated into the graft rather than being deleted.

As to this clone: The antigen is unknown.

Method: immunoSEQ multiplex PCR; TCRdb's copy keeps in-frame clones and lacks some. The sample includes tens of thousands of clones, approximately 92% of them seen just once. Germline values: CDR1 SQVTM, CDR2 ANQGSEA. The CDR3 runs to 13 residues. Deletions cut 4 bases from V and 5 bases from J, with 11 bases between. The chain links TRBV29-1 to TRBJ1-4, with a possible D match to TRBD1 (5 bases). The sample in question was CD4+ T cells from blood, obtained around 27 months after liver transplant. This TCR was sampled from a human patient who received a liver transplant. Some of the T cells might come from the graft donor. CDR3 DNA sequence: TGCAGCGTTGGCGACAGACGAAATGAAAAACTGTTTTTT. Translating it yields CSVGDRRNEKLFF.